The 17 T cell receptor beta chains reported below all come from one sample, sequenced in a study of blood T cell repertoires in COVID-19 (dated by TCRdb to 2020 to 2022). The library came from the immunoSEQ multiplex PCR assay. TCRdb holds this immuneACCESS table with in-frame rearrangements only. Some clones are missing; in checked studies, unresolved V genes explain under half, and the rest has no known cause. Across this sample there are fewer than 250,000 clones, with under 90% seen only once. More than 9% of the sample belongs to the ten largest clones. The source material was peripheral blood. The receptors were sampled from an elderly woman with COVID-19, enrolled during active disease.

The chain joins TRBV7-2 to TRBJ2-1; 10 bases are shared with TRBD2. The length of the CDR3 is 14 residues. The germline V gene encodes CDR1 SGHTA and CDR2 FQGNSA. J was trimmed by 15 bases and V by 2 bases; bases with no gene match: 10. The chain's CDR3 is CASSLTAGGRYPFF. In DNA, the CDR3 is TGTGCCAGCAGCTTAACAGCGGGGGGGCGATATCCGTTCTTC.

This chain joins TRBV5-1 and TRBJ1-6; the match to TRBD1 covers 7 bases. The CDR3 consists of 14 residues. Germline V lookup: CDR1 SGHRS, CDR2 YFSETQ. Trimming at V came to 0 bases and at J to 9 bases, leaving 3 bases not matched to a gene. CDR3: CASSLDRGISPLHF. CDR3 nucleotides: TGCGCCAGCAGCTTGGACAGGGGAATTTCACCCCTCCACTTT.

The V gene is TRBV11-2, the J gene TRBJ2-7; TRBD1 aligns across 8 bases. With V trimmed by 4 bases and J by 2 bases, 7 bases remained unmatched. There are 15 residues in the CDR3. Germline V gene lookup returns CDR1 SGHAT and CDR2 FQNNGV. This chain's CDR3 is CASSSWTGITYEQYV. The CDR3 bases are TGTGCCAGCAGCTCCTGGACAGGGATTACCTACGAGCAGTACGTC.

The rearrangement joins TRBV7-9 to TRBJ1-6, with 7 bases identical to TRBD1. V shed 3 bases and J 4 bases; nucleotides not matched to a gene: 3. There are 15 residues in the CDR3. Germline assignment: CDR1 SEHNR and CDR2 FQNEAQ (reference sequence). CDR3 sequence reads: CASSLGDSYNSPLHF. The CDR3 DNA reads TGTGCCAGCAGCTTGGGGGACAGTTATAATTCACCCCTCCACTTT.

The CDR3 region has the DNA TGTGCCAGCAGCGTAGGGGGCGGGACTTACAATGAGCAGTTCTTC. Amino acid sequence: CASSVGGGTYNEQFF. This rearrangement joins TRBV9 to TRBJ2-1; tentative D call: TRBD2 (6 bases). V lost 0 bases and J lost 4, with 11 bases in between. This CDR3 has 15 amino acids. The germline gives CDR1 SGDLS, CDR2 YYNGEE.

This rearrangement joins TRBV7-2 to TRBJ2-7; TRBD2 might be the D (6 bases). With 5 bases removed from V and 3 bases from J, the gap between germline ends came to 14 bases. Germline CDR1 reads SGHTA; CDR2 reads FQGNSA. The CDR3 runs to 14 residues. The CDR3 region is CASSLDWTNYEQYV. CDR3 nucleotide sequence: TGTGCCAGCAGCCTCGACTGGACTAACTACGAGCAGTACGTC.

The rearrangement uses TRBV2 and TRBJ2-3; 9 bases are a match to TRBD2. This CDR3 region has 14 residues. The trim removed 4 bases at V and 5 bases at J, leaving 4 bases unmatched. From germline, CDR1 is SNHLY and CDR2 FYNNEI. DNA for the CDR3: TGTGCCAGCAGTGGGGGGACTAGCCGAGATACGCAGTATTTT. Its protein is CASSGGTSRDTQYF. The full variable domain, rest sourced from reference TRBV2 and TRBJ2-3, is EPEVTQTPSHQVTQMGQEVILRCVPISNHLYFYWYRQILGQKVEFLVSFYNNEISEKSEIFDDQFSVERPDGSNFTLKIRSTKLEDSAMYFCASSGGTSRDTQYFGPGTRLTVL.

The genes are TRBV7-6 and TRBJ1-3; TRBD1 aligns across 7 bases. CDR1 SGHVS and CDR2 FNYEAQ come from the germline V gene. CDR3 length: 16 residues. V lost 3 bases, J lost 4 bases, and 9 bases stayed unmatched. This CDR3 reads CASSLGQSGSGNTIYF. DNA of the CDR3: TGTGCCAGCAGCTTGGGACAGTCGGGGTCAGGAAACACCATATATTTT. Based on the CDR3 plus reference TRBV7-6 and TRBJ1-3, the full variable domain is GAGVSQSPRYKVTKRGQDVALRCDPISGHVSLYWYRQALGQGPEFLTYFNYEAQQDKSGLPNDRFSAERPEGSISTLTIQRTEQRDSAMYRCASSLGQSGSGNTIYFGEGSWLTVV.

CDR3 region: CASTDPGGLEQFF. The CDR3 nucleotides are TGTGCCAGCACCGACCCCGGGGGGCTTGAGCAGTTCTTC. The V and J genes are TRBV6-5 and TRBJ2-1; maybe TRBD2 (7 bases). The CDR3 covers 13 residues. The germline V and J ends were trimmed by 7 bases and 9 bases, with 16 bases remaining between them. Germline V gene data show CDR1 as MNHEY and CDR2 as SVGAGI.

The chain has TRBV3-1 (or the pseudogene TRBV3-2) and TRBJ1-5; possible D gene TRBD1, 5 bases. The CDR3 runs to 16 residues. V gave up 1 base and J gave up 6 bases, with 16 bases separating them. Germline CDR1 and CDR2: LGHDT and YNNKEL (reference sequence). The DNA of the CDR3 is TGTGCCAGCAGCCAAGGCGGGGCTGGGGAGAGTCAGCCCCAGCATTTT. Protein sequence: CASSQGGAGESQPQHF.

This chain joins TRBV28 and TRBJ1-2; a possible D gene is TRBD1 (5 bases). CDR1 is MDHEN, CDR2 SYDVKM, per germline. The CDR3 is 14 amino acids. Trimming removed 5 bases from V and 6 bases from J, with 16 bases in between. CDR3 sequence: CASSGASGRHGYTF. The DNA for the CDR3 is TGTGCCAGCAGTGGGGCTTCGGGTCGACATGGCTACACCTTC.

The CDR3 here is CASSLRRGTGANVLTF. Written as DNA, the CDR3 is TGTGCCAGCAGCTTAAGGAGAGGGACTGGGGCCAACGTCCTGACTTTC. The J gene is TRBJ2-6, the V gene TRBV7-8; TRBD2 is a possible D gene (5 bases). Per the germline V gene, CDR1 is SGHVS and CDR2 is FQNEAQ. The CDR3 has 16 residues. Between the trimmed V and J ends, which lost 2 bases and 2 bases, there was a span of 10 bases.

The gene calls are TRBV4-3 and TRBJ2-1; TRBD1 is a possible D gene (5 bases). In germline, CDR1 is LGHNA, CDR2 YSLEER. V dropped 0 bases and J dropped 1 base, with 7 bases sitting between them. This CDR3 contains 15 residues. This chain's CDR3 is CASSQDKGSYNEQFF. The DNA for the CDR3 is TGCGCCAGCAGCCAAGATAAGGGGTCCTACAATGAGCAGTTCTTC.

This clone was seen just once. The chain is built from TRBV7-9 and TRBJ1-2, with 7 positions matching TRBD1. Trimming cost V 7 bases and J 1 base; bases outside gene matches: 9. Germline V gene data show CDR1 as SEHNR and CDR2 as FQNEAQ (reference sequence). This CDR3 is built from 15 residues. CDR3 DNA: TGTGCCAGCACCTTTAGGGGGACAGTTAACTATGGCTACACCTTC. This codes for CASTFRGTVNYGYTF.

The chain employs TRBV29-1 and TRBJ1-1, with D possibly TRBD1 on 5 matching bases. This CDR3 is 13 amino acids long. CDR1 and CDR2 (germline): SQVTM, ANQGSEA. V dropped 2 bases and J dropped 1 base, with 8 bases sitting between them. This chain's CDR3 is CSVEPTGNTEAFF. The CDR3 coding sequence is TGCAGCGTTGAACCTACAGGGAACACTGAAGCTTTCTTT.

This clone was counted once. The rearrangement uses TRBV9 and TRBJ1-5, with TRBD1 identical over 8 bases. Germline V CDR1 and CDR2: SGDLS, YYNGEE. The V and J ends lost 4 bases and 0 bases, in that order; junction bases with no gene match: 15. The CDR3 extends over 19 amino acids. Here the CDR3 DNA reads TGTGCCAGCAGCCCTCGTGGCAGGGGGCGCCAAGATAGCAATCAGCCCCAGCATTTT. The encoded protein is CASSPRGRGRQDSNQPQHF.

The chain carries TRBV7-8 and TRBJ2-7; possible D gene TRBD2, 6 bases. V gave up 3 bases and J gave up 4 bases, with 13 bases separating them. The germline CDR1 and CDR2 sequences are SGHVS and FQNEAQ. The CDR3 extends over 14 amino acids. For the CDR3, the DNA is TGTGCCAGCAGCTTGGATTCGGGGGATTACGAGCAGTACTTC. It encodes CASSLDSGDYEQYF.